The rows below give T cell receptor beta chains drawn from one sample of a study of cytomegalovirus exposure and HLA in healthy donors. Libraries were prepared by immunoSEQ multiplex PCR; TCRdb keeps only in-frame clonotypes and omits some of them. Of 120,000 to 150,000 clones in the sample, roughly 77% were seen once. The source material was PBMCs. Receptor source: a man aged 40-55 years in good health and CMV-seronegative. The CDR3 runs from the conserved cysteine through the conserved F or W. The D gene is left open where the match is weak. Clone size is given for some rows only: seen once, a few or many times, or a class if the clone is expanded.

CDR3	DNA	V	J	D	size
CASTVNYGYTF	TGTGCCAGCACTGTTAACTATGGCTACACCTTC	TRBV6-1	TRBJ1-2	NA	few
CASSQGVETGGGGETQYF	TGCGCCAGCAGCCAAGGGGTCGAGACAGGGGGCGGTGGAGAGACCCAGTACTTC	TRBV4-3	TRBJ2-5	TRBD1	NA
CAAETGGWGEPQHF	TGTGCGGCAGAGACAGGGGGCTGGGGGGAGCCCCAGCATTTT	TRBV6-1	TRBJ1-5	TRBD1	NA
CASSPTGVEPQHF	TGTGCCAGCTCACCGACAGGGGTTGAGCCCCAGCATTTT	TRBV18	TRBJ1-5	TRBD1	once
CASSGTGYYGYTF	TGTGCCAGCAGCGGGACAGGATACTATGGCTACACCTTC	TRBV5-4	TRBJ1-2	TRBD1	NA
CASSHPLAGGEQFF	TGCGCCAGCAGCCACCCTCTAGCGGGGGGTGAGCAGTTCTTC	TRBV4-1	TRBJ2-1	TRBD2	NA
CASTARLSYEQYF	TGTGCCAGCACTGCGAGGCTTTCCTACGAGCAGTACTTC	TRBV2	TRBJ2-7	NA	NA
CASSAQTNMNTEAFF	TGTGCCAGCAGTGCACAGACTAACATGAACACTGAAGCTTTCTTT	TRBV25-1	TRBJ1-1	NA	NA
CASSVGRSSVNTEAFF	TGTGCCAGCAGCGTAGGTCGGTCCTCGGTGAACACTGAAGCTTTCTTT	TRBV9	TRBJ1-1	NA	NA
CASRRTGGWANTGELFF	TGTGCCAGCAGACGGACAGGGGGCTGGGCGAACACCGGGGAGCTGTTTTTT	TRBV5-6	TRBJ2-2	TRBD1	NA
CASSPFTGITGELFF	TGTGCCAGCAGTCCGTTCACAGGGATCACCGGGGAGCTGTTTTTT	TRBV7-9	TRBJ2-2	NA	NA
CASSVGQWGGDGYTF	TGCGCCAGCAGCGTGGGACAGTGGGGAGGGGATGGCTACACCTTC	TRBV5-1	TRBJ1-2	TRBD1	NA
CASSLASWTGGSYEQYF	TGTGCCAGCAGCTTAGCCTCTTGGACAGGGGGATCCTACGAGCAGTACTTC	TRBV11-2	TRBJ2-7	TRBD1	NA
CASSFTGGRGNEQFF	TGTGCCAGCAGCTTCACAGGGGGCAGGGGAAATGAGCAGTTCTTC	TRBV11-2	TRBJ2-1	TRBD1	NA
CASSGLAGSNTGELFF	TGTGCCAGCAGCGGACTAGCGGGTTCGAACACCGGGGAGCTGTTTTTT	TRBV2	TRBJ2-2	TRBD2	once
CASSPGPSGAGNEQFF	TGTGCCAGCTCGCCAGGCCCTAGCGGAGCGGGGAATGAGCAGTTCTTC	TRBV7-3	TRBJ2-1	TRBD2	NA
CASSWTSGGSQETQYF	TGTGCCAGCAGCTGGACTAGCGGGGGTTCCCAAGAGACCCAGTACTTC	TRBV11-1	TRBJ2-5	TRBD2	NA
CASSFDTVRSWGYTF	TGTGCCAGCAGCTTTGATACTGTCCGATCCTGGGGCTACACCTTC	TRBV7-2	TRBJ1-2	NA	NA
CAWRPEVNTEAFF	TGTGCCTGGAGGCCCGAGGTTAACACTGAAGCTTTCTTT	TRBV30	TRBJ1-1	NA	NA
CASRKQGESPLHF	TGTGCCAGCAGGAAACAGGGAGAGTCACCCCTCCACTTT	TRBV28	TRBJ1-6	NA	NA
CASSSRNQGDYGYTF	TGTGCCAGCAGCTCGCGGAACCAAGGGGACTATGGCTACACCTTC	TRBV7-2	TRBJ1-2	NA	NA
CASSTAGLAGGLSTDTQYF	TGTGCCAGCAGCACAGCAGGACTAGCGGGGGGGCTGAGCACAGATACGCAGTATTTT	TRBV7-9	TRBJ2-3	TRBD2	NA
CASSEEDTSLYEQYF	TGTGCCAGCAGCGAAGAGGACACTAGCTTATACGAGCAGTACTTC	TRBV4-2	TRBJ2-7	NA	few
CASSLNRDRGEQYF	TGTGCCAGCAGCCTCAATAGGGACAGAGGAGAGCAGTACTTC	TRBV6-5	TRBJ2-7	TRBD1	NA
CASSLSPGQGTQYF	TGTGCCAGCAGCTTGTCTCCAGGGCAAGGGACCCAGTACTTC	TRBV5-6	TRBJ2-5	NA	NA
CASSIDHGAEKLFF	TGTGCCAGTAGTATAGACCATGGGGCTGAAAAACTGTTTTTT	TRBV19	TRBJ1-4	NA	NA
CASSVVREGEQYF	TGTGCCAGCAGTGTGGTCAGGGAAGGCGAGCAGTACTTC	TRBV2	TRBJ2-7	NA	NA
CASSEQGGRLFTEAFF	TGCGCCAGCAGTGAACAAGGAGGCAGACTCTTCACTGAAGCTTTCTTT	TRBV5-1	TRBJ1-1	NA	NA
CASSTDRGNQPQHF	TGTGCCAGCAGTACGGACAGGGGCAATCAGCCCCAGCATTTT	TRBV6-1	TRBJ1-5	TRBD1	NA
CASSLGAVQETQYF	TGCGCCAGCAGCTTGGGAGCGGTCCAAGAGACCCAGTACTTC	TRBV5-1	TRBJ2-5	NA	NA
CASSPPGGQKYEQYF	TGTGCCAGCAGCCCCCCCGGGGGGCAAAAATACGAGCAGTACTTC	TRBV28	TRBJ2-7	NA	NA
CASSIHPGTSGAETQYF	TGTGCCAGCTCGATCCATCCCGGGACTAGCGGGGCGGAGACCCAGTACTTC	TRBV2	TRBJ2-5	TRBD2	NA
CASSVGGSYEQYF	TGTGCCAGCAGTGTCGGGGGATCCTACGAGCAGTACTTC	TRBV28	TRBJ2-7	NA	NA
CASSPGDNLSVMNTEAFF	TGTGCCAGCAGCCCAGGGGACAACTTATCTGTCATGAACACTGAAGCTTTCTTT	TRBV9	TRBJ1-1	NA	once
CAWSFWGHSGNTIYF	TGTGCCTGGAGTTTCTGGGGCCACTCTGGAAACACCATATATTTT	TRBV30	TRBJ1-3	NA	once
CASSETTGFLTDTQYF	TGCGCCAGCAGCGAAACAACAGGGTTCTTGACAGATACGCAGTATTTT	TRBV4-3	TRBJ2-3	NA	once
CASSYRVPSYNEQFF	TGTGCCAGCAGTTACAGGGTCCCCTCCTACAATGAGCAGTTCTTC	TRBV27	TRBJ2-1	NA	once
CASSVAPSDSLSYEQYF	TGTGCCAGCAGCGTGGCCCCTTCTGACAGTCTCTCCTACGAGCAGTACTTC	TRBV9	TRBJ2-7	NA	NA
CATGGEETQYF	TGTGCCACAGGGGGAGAGGAGACCCAGTACTTC	TRBV6-1	TRBJ2-5	TRBD1	NA
CASSFSGVSYEQYF	TGCGCCAGCAGCTTCTCGGGTGTTTCCTACGAGCAGTACTTC	TRBV5-1	TRBJ2-7	NA	NA
CASSLVDRANYGYTF	TGTGCCAGCAGCTTGGTTGACAGGGCTAACTATGGCTACACCTTC	TRBV5-4	TRBJ1-2	TRBD1	few
CASSYTGAEAFF	TGTGCCAGCAGCTACACGGGGGCTGAAGCTTTCTTT	TRBV6-5	TRBJ1-1	NA	NA
CASSHPGLMTDTQYF	TGCGCCAGCAGCCACCCGGGACTAATGACAGATACGCAGTATTTT	TRBV4-1	TRBJ2-3	TRBD2	NA
CASSGGGGNGNQPQHF	TGTGCCAGCAGCGGCGGGGGGGGTAATGGCAATCAGCCCCAGCATTTT	TRBV9	TRBJ1-5	NA	NA
CAIRHSSGNTIYF	TGTGCCATCCGACACAGCTCTGGAAACACCATATATTTT	TRBV28	TRBJ1-3	NA	NA
CASSLASTSGATDTQYF	TGTGCCAGCAGCTTGGCGTCAACTAGCGGGGCCACAGATACGCAGTATTTT	TRBV5-8	TRBJ2-3	TRBD2	NA
CASSVGAGSYEQYF	TGTGCCAGCTCAGTGGGGGCAGGCTCCTACGAGCAGTACTTC	TRBV18	TRBJ2-7	NA	NA
CASSEATGAKTPLHF	TGTGCCAGCAGTGAAGCGACAGGGGCTAAAACACCCCTCCACTTT	TRBV2	TRBJ1-6	TRBD1	NA
CASSPGQGTDTQYF	TGCGCCAGCAGCCCGGGACAGGGAACAGATACGCAGTATTTT	TRBV5-1	TRBJ2-3	TRBD1	NA
CASSFGGGTQYF	TGTGCCAGCAGCTTTGGGGGAGGGACCCAGTACTTC	TRBV5-6	TRBJ2-5	NA	NA
CASSLDLIYNEQFF	TGTGCCAGCAGCTTGGACTTAATCTACAATGAGCAGTTCTTC	TRBV5-4	TRBJ2-1	NA	NA
CASRANRAMNTEAFF	TGTGCCAGCAGAGCAAACAGGGCAATGAACACTGAAGCTTTCTTT	TRBV6-6	TRBJ1-1	NA	NA
CASSSGQGSQETQYF	TGTGCCAGCAGCTCCGGACAGGGCTCCCAAGAGACCCAGTACTTC	TRBV11-3	TRBJ2-5	TRBD1	NA
CASSLNSGRRSPLHF	TGTGCCAGCAGCTTAAATTCTGGGCGTAGGTCACCCCTCCACTTT	TRBV7-3	TRBJ1-6	NA	once
CASSLWGGRTEAFF	TGTGCCAGCAGCTTGTGGGGGGGCCGTACTGAAGCTTTCTTT	TRBV5-6	TRBJ1-1	NA	NA
CASSYGRQGRTDTQYF	TGTGCCAGCAGTTACGGCCGACAGGGTCGCACAGATACGCAGTATTTT	TRBV6-5	TRBJ2-3	TRBD1	NA
CASRRGGASDTQYF	TGTGCCAGTCGTCGCGGGGGGGCGTCGGATACGCAGTATTTT	TRBV9	TRBJ2-3	TRBD2	NA
CASSQARGAGGSGNEQFF	TGCGCCAGCAGCCAAGCCAGAGGGGCGGGGGGCTCGGGGAATGAGCAGTTCTTC	TRBV4-3	TRBJ2-1	TRBD2	NA
CASSFRGGSTDTQYF	TGTGCCAGCAGCTTTAGAGGGGGTAGCACAGATACGCAGTATTTT	TRBV25-1	TRBJ2-3	NA	few